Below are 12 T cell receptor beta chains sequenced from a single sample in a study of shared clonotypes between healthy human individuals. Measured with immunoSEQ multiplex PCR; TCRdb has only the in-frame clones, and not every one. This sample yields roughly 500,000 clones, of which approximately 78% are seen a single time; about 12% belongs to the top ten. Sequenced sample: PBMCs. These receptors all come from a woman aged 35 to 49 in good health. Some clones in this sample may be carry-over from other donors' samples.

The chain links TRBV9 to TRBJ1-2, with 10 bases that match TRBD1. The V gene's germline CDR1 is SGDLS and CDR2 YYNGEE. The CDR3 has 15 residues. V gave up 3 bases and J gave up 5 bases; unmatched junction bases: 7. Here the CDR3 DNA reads TGTGCCAGCAGCGGACAGGGGGCGGAGGGGTATGGCTACACCTTC. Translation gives CASSGQGAEGYGYTF.

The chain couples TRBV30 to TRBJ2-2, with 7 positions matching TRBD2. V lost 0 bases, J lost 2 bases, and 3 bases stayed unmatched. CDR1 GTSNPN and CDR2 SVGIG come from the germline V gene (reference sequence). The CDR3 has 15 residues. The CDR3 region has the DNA TGTGCCTGGAGTGTGGGAGGGATTAACACCGGGGAGCTGTTTTTT. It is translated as CAWSVGGINTGELFF.

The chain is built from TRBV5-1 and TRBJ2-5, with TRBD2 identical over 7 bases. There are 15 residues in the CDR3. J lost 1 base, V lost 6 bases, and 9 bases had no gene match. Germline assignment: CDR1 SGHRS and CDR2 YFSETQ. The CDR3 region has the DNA TGCGCCAGCACTCCGACTAGCTTATCCCAAGAGACCCAGTACTTC. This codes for CASTPTSLSQETQYF.

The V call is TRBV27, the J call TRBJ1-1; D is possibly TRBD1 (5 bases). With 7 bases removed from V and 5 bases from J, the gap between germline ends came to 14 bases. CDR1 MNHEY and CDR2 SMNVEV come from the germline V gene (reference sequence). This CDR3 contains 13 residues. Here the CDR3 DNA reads TGTGCCAGCATCAAACCGGGGGTAACTGAAGCTTTCTTT. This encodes CASIKPGVTEAFF.

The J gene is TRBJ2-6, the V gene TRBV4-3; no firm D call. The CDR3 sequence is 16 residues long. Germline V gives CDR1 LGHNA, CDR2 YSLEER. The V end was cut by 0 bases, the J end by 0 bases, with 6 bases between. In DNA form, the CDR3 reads TGCGCCAGCAGCCAAGATGAGAACTCTGGGGCCAACGTCCTGACTTTC. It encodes CASSQDENSGANVLTF.

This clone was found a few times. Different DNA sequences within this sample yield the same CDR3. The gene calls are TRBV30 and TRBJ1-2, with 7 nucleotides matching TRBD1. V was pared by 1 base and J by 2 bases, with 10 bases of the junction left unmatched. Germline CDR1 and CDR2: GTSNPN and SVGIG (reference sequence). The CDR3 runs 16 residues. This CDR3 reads CAWSARPGTENYGYTF. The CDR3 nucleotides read TGTGCCTGGAGTGCCCGTCCCGGGACAGAAAACTATGGCTACACCTTC.

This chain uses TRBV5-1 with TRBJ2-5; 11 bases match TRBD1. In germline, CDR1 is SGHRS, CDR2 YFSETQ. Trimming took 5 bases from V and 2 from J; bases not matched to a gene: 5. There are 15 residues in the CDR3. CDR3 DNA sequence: TGCGCCAGCAGTGGACAGGGGGCCCATCAAGAGACCCAGTACTTC. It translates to CASSGQGAHQETQYF.

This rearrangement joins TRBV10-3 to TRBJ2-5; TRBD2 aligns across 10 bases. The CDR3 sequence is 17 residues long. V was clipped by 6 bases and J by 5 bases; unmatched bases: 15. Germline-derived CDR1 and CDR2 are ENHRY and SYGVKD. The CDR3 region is CAISPRDLAGVGETQYF. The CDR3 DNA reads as TGTGCCATCAGCCCCCGCGATCTAGCGGGAGTTGGGGAGACCCAGTACTTC.

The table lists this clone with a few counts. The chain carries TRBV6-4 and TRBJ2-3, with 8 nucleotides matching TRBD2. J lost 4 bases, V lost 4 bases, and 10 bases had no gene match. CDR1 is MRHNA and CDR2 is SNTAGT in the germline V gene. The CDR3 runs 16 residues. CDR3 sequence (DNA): TGTGCCAGCAGTGTGACGTCGGGAGGGCCCCCAGATACGCAGTATTTT. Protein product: CASSVTSGGPPDTQYF.

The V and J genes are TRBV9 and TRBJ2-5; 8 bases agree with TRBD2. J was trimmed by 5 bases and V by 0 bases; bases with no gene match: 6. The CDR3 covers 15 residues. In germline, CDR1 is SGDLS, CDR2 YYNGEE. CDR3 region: CASSVDGRARETQYF. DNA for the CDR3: TGTGCCAGCAGCGTAGACGGGAGGGCCCGGGAGACCCAGTACTTC.

The chain's CDR3 is CASSVRDSNYGYTF. In DNA, the CDR3 is TGTGCCAGCAGCGTCCGGGACAGTAACTATGGCTACACCTTC. The V gene is TRBV5-6, the J gene TRBJ1-2, with 7 bases fitting TRBD1. CDR3 length: 14 residues. The V and J ends lost 4 bases and 1 base, in that order; junction bases with no gene match: 4. Germline-derived CDR1 and CDR2 are SGHDT and YYEEEE.

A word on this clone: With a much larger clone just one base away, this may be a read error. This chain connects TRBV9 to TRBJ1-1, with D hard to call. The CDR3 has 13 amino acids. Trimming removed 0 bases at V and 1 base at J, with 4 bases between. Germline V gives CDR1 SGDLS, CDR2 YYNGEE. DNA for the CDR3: TGTGCCAGCAGCGTAGGGGCGAACACTGAAGCTTTCTTT. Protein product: CASSVGANTEAFF.